This note documents a single T cell receptor (beta chain) sequence. This CDR3 is 14 amino acids long. The germline gives CDR1 SGHRS, CDR2 YFSETQ. V dropped 1 base and J dropped 2 bases, with 8 bases sitting between them. The immunoSEQ assay was v3.0, run at survey level. Produced via immunoSEQ multiplex PCR; TCRdb's table is partial and in-frame only. The sample lists about 21,000 clones, less than 80% seen once, with over 9% in the top ten. The data belong to a study of long-term antiretroviral therapy in people with HIV. The J gene is TRBJ2-3, the V gene TRBV5-1; a possible D gene is TRBD2 (5 bases). Source: unsorted PBMCs, taken 4.1 years after starting antiretroviral therapy. This sequence was found in a woman aged 40 to 55 with HIV. The chain's CDR3 is CASSLTGITDTQYF. The CDR3 DNA reads as TGCGCCAGCAGCTTGACGGGGATCACAGATACGCAGTATTTT.